The rows below give T cell receptor beta chains drawn from one sample of a study of siplizumab effects on memory and regulatory T cells. The protocol was immunoSEQ multiplex PCR, while the TCRdb copy is restricted to in-frame clones and leaves out a portion. The sample lists 75,000 to 95,000 clones, 75% to 90% occurring once. Sequencing was done on a sample of CD4+ T cells sorted from blood. The receptors were sampled from a human donor in good health. Each CDR3 is given with its conserved first and last residue. The D gene is left open where the match is weak. Where a row states a size, it is once, few, many or the class of an expanded clone; other rows omit it.

j_call d_call clone_size v_call cdr3_aa cdr3_nt
TRBJ2-3 . . TRBV19 CASSQGGTDTQYF TGTGCCAGTAGCCAGGGCGGCACAGATACGCAGTATTTT
TRBJ1-1 TRBD1 . TRBV30 CAWRRQGSEAFF TGTGCCTGGAGGCGACAGGGCTCTGAAGCTTTCTTT
TRBJ1-4 TRBD1 . TRBV19 CASSPGQGSEKLFF TGTGCCAGTAGTCCGGGACAGGGGAGTGAAAAACTGTTTTTT
TRBJ2-1 TRBD2 . TRBV5-5 CASSLGPSGVYNEQFF TGTGCCAGCAGCTTGGGGCCTAGCGGAGTGTACAATGAGCAGTTCTTC
TRBJ1-5 TRBD1 . TRBV4-2 CASSQDGTDQPQHF TGTGCCAGCAGCCAAGACGGGACAGATCAGCCCCAGCATTTT
TRBJ2-1 . . TRBV4-3 CASSPGPHNEQFF TGCGCCAGCAGCCCAGGACCCCACAATGAGCAGTTCTTC
TRBJ2-7 . . TRBV6-1 CASSVVYDVYEQYF TGTGCCAGCAGTGTAGTCTACGACGTTTACGAGCAGTACTTC
TRBJ2-1 . . TRBV18 CASSHTDNEQFF TGTGCCAGCTCACACACGGACAATGAGCAGTTCTTC
TRBJ1-1 . . TRBV7-9 CASSSTAGNTEAFF TGTGCCAGCAGCTCGACAGCGGGGAACACTGAAGCTTTCTTT
TRBJ2-2 . . TRBV7-2 CASTGGPWTGELFF TGTGCCAGCACTGGAGGGCCCTGGACCGGGGAGCTGTTTTTT
TRBJ1-2 . . TRBV30 CAWSVQGDYGYTF TGTGCCTGGAGTGTCCAGGGAGACTATGGCTACACCTTC
TRBJ2-3 TRBD2 few TRBV7-9 CASSLAYGGSGADTQYF TGTGCCAGCAGCTTAGCCTACGGCGGGAGTGGCGCAGATACGCAGTATTTT
TRBJ2-7 . . TRBV21-1 CASSKEGATYEQYF TGTGCCAGCAGCAAAGAAGGGGCCACCTACGAGCAGTACTTC
TRBJ2-1 . . TRBV23-1 CASSHPCRQTHEQFF TGCGCCAGCAGTCACCCCTGTAGACAAACCCATGAGCAGTTCTTC
TRBJ1-2 . . TRBV6-5 CASKNPGPGQRTYTF TGTGCCAGCAAAAACCCAGGACCGGGACAAAGGACCTACACCTTC
TRBJ2-7 TRBD1 . TRBV19 CASRGQGASYEQYF TGTGCCAGTAGAGGACAGGGGGCATCATACGAGCAGTACTTC
TRBJ2-5 . . TRBV5-1 CASSRGAETQYF TGCGCCAGCAGCCGGGGGGCCGAGACCCAGTACTTC
TRBJ1-3 . . TRBV19 CASSLLEDTVRAGNTIYF TGTGCCAGTAGTCTGCTCGAGGACACCGTGCGAGCTGGAAACACCATATATTTT
TRBJ1-5 TRBD1 . TRBV19 CASSPDRGGQPQHF TGTGCCAGTAGTCCGGACAGGGGCGGGCAGCCCCAGCATTTT
TRBJ2-5 . . TRBV27 CASRALLGAGQETQYF TGTGCCAGCAGAGCTCTCCTTGGAGCTGGGCAAGAGACCCAGTACTTC
TRBJ2-5 . . TRBV6-1 CASSRQYETQYF TGTGCCAGCAGCCGACAGTACGAGACCCAGTACTTC
TRBJ2-2 . . TRBV18 CASSPPSVGTGELFF TGTGCCAGCTCACCACCCAGCGTAGGCACCGGGGAGCTGTTTTTT
TRBJ1-4 . once TRBV6-6 CASSKRGEEKLFF TGTGCCAGCAGCAAGAGGGGGGAGGAAAAACTGTTTTTT
TRBJ2-5 TRBD2 . TRBV7-9 CASSILAGGQQETQYF TGTGCCAGCAGCATTCTAGCGGGAGGGCAACAAGAGACCCAGTACTTC
TRBJ1-2 TRBD1 . TRBV10-1 CASSGSRTGTGDNGYTF TGCGCCAGCAGTGGCAGTAGGACCGGGACAGGGGACAATGGCTACACCTTC
TRBJ1-1 TRBD1 . TRBV5-1 CASSFTGDRVGVSAEAFF TGCGCCAGCAGCTTTACCGGGGACAGGGTGGGGGTTTCCGCTGAAGCTTTCTTT
TRBJ2-7 TRBD1 . TRBV5-1 CASSLVQGSYEQYF TGCGCCAGCAGCTTGGTACAGGGGTCCTACGAGCAGTACTTC
TRBJ2-1 . . TRBV6-5 CASSQDSRSYNEQFF TGTGCCAGCAGTCAGGACTCCAGGTCCTACAATGAGCAGTTCTTC
TRBJ2-7 TRBD2 . TRBV7-9 CASSPRDSLAYEQYF TGTGCCAGCAGCCCTCGCGACTCACTAGCGTACGAGCAGTACTTC
TRBJ1-2 . . TRBV7-9 CASGRGYGYTF TGTGCCAGCGGCAGGGGTTATGGCTACACCTTC
TRBJ2-1 TRBD2 . TRBV5-1 CASSLVSGRSTNEQFF TGCGCCAGCAGCTTGGTTAGCGGGAGAAGTACGAATGAGCAGTTCTTC
TRBJ2-5 . . TRBV9 CASSFAPQETQYF TGTGCCAGCAGCTTCGCCCCCCAAGAGACCCAGTACTTC
TRBJ1-2 . . TRBV28 CASSLLDWVQGYTF TGTGCCAGCAGTTTATTAGACTGGGTGCAGGGCTACACCTTC
TRBJ1-1 . . TRBV6-5 CASSYPGRSTEAFF TGTGCCAGCAGTTATCCCGGACGTAGCACTGAAGCTTTCTTT
TRBJ1-1 . . TRBV6-1 CASSLLENTEAFF TGTGCCAGCAGTCTTCTGGAGAACACTGAAGCTTTCTTT
TRBJ2-5 TRBD1 . TRBV5-1 CASSRRTGLETQYF TGCGCCAGCAGCCGACGGACAGGTTTGGAGACCCAGTACTTC
TRBJ1-2 . . TRBV19 CASSIEARGLYGYTF TGTGCCAGTAGTATAGAGGCCAGGGGACTTTATGGCTACACCTTC
TRBJ1-1 . . TRBV7-2 CASSLYRDTEAFF TGTGCCAGCAGCTTGTACAGGGACACTGAAGCTTTCTTT